The subject of this entry is one T cell receptor (beta chain). What it binds is unknown. The data derive from a study of blood T cells in healthy people across ages. Study-wide results and caveats: In older individuals, TCR beta diversity per million T cells was lower, falling roughly linearly with age.

Combining a sample-barcoded 5' primer with a J-beta primer mix, a second PCR ran for roughly 7 to 11 cycles. The yield of each sample was at least 3 million CDR3-containing paired-end reads. TCRdb reprocessed the 5' RACE reads via MiXCR and lists one record per CDR3 protein. This sample has roughly 2 million distinct CDR3 sequences, with just under 50% found just once. The CDR3 loop spans 13 amino acids. Trimming pared 7 bases from V and 4 bases from J, leaving 11 bases between. CDR1 is PRHDT, CDR2 FYEKMQ, per germline (reference sequence). At least 6.5 million PBMCs were isolated per sample. The TCR was taken from a woman aged 40-49 years in good health. The chain joins TRBV13 to TRBJ1-3; D is unresolved. The material sequenced was blood. The CDR3 sequence is CASIPQGGNTIYF. Here the CDR3 DNA reads TGTGCCAGCATACCACAAGGGGGAAACACCATATATTTT.